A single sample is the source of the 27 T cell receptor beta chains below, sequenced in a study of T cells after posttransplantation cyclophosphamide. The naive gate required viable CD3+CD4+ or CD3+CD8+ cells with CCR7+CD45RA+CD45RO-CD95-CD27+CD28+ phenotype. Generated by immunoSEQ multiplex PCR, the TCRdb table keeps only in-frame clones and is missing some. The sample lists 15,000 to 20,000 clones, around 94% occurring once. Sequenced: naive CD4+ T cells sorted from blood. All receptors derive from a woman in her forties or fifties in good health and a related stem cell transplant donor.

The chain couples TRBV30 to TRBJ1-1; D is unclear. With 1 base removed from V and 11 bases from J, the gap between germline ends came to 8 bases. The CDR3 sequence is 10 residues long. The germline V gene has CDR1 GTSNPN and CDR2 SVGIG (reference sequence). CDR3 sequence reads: CAWSEREAFF. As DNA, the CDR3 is TGTGCCTGGAGTGAGCGTGAGGCTTTCTTT.

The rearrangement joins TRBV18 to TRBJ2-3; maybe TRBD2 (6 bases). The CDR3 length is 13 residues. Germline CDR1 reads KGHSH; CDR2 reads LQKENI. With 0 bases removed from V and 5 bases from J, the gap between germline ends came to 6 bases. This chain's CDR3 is CASSPPGGDTQYF. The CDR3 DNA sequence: TGTGCCAGCTCACCACCGGGAGGAGATACGCAGTATTTT.

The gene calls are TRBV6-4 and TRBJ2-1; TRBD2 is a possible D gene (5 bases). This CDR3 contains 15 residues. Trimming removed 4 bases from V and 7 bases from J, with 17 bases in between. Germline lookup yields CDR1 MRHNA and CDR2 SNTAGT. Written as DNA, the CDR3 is TGTGCCAGCAGTGTAAGCACTAGTGCCGGTAATGAGCAGTTCTTC. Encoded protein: CASSVSTSAGNEQFF.

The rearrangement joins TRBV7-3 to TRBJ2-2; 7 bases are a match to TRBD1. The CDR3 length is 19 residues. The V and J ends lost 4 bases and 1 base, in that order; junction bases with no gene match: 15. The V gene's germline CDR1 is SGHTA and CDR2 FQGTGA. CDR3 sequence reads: CASSSLTGTTSLNTGELFF. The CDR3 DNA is TGTGCCAGCAGCTCCCTGACAGGGACCACATCCCTGAACACCGGGGAGCTGTTTTTT.

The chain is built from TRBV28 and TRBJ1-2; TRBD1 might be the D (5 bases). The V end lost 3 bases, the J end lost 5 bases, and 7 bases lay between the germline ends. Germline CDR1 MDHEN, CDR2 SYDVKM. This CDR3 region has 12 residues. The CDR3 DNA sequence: TGTGCCAGCAGTTTCCAGGGTTATGGCTACACCTTC. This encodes CASSFQGYGYTF.

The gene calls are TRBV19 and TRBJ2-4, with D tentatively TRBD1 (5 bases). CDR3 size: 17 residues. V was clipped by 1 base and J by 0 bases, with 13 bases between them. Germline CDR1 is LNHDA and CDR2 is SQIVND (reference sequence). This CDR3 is CASSIVTDTLAKNIQYF. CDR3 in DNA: TGTGCCAGTAGTATAGTGACGGACACCTTAGCCAAAAACATTCAGTACTTC.

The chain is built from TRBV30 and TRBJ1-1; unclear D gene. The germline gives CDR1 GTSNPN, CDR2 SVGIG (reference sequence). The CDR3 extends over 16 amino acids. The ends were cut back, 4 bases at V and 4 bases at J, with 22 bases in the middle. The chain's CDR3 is CAWNVPLGRPATEAFF. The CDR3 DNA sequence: TGTGCCTGGAATGTTCCCCTTGGGAGGCCGGCCACTGAAGCTTTCTTT.

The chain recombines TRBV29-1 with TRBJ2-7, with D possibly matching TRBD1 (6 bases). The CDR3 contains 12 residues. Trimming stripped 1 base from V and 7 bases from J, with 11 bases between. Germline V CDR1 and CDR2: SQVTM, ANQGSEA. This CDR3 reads CSVEVWDTEQYF. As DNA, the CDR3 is TGCAGCGTTGAAGTCTGGGACACAGAGCAGTACTTC.

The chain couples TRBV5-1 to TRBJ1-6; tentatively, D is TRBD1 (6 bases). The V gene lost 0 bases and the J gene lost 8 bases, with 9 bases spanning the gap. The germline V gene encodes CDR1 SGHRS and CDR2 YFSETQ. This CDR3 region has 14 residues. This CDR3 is CASSLGQDDSPLHF. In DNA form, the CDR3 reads TGCGCCAGCAGCTTGGGACAGGATGATTCACCCCTCCACTTT.

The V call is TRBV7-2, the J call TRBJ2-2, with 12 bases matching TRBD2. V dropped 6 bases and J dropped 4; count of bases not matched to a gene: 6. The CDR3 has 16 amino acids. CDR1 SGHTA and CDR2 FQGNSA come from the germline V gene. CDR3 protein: CASSPRLAGVTGELFF. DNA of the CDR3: TGTGCCAGCAGTCCTCGACTAGCGGGAGTCACCGGGGAGCTGTTTTTT.

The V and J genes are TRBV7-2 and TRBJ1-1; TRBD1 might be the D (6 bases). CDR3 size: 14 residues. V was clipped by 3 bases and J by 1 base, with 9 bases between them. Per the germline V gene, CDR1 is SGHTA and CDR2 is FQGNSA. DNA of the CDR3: TGTGCCAGCAGCTTTTCACAGGGGAACACTGAAGCTTTCTTT. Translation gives CASSFSQGNTEAFF.

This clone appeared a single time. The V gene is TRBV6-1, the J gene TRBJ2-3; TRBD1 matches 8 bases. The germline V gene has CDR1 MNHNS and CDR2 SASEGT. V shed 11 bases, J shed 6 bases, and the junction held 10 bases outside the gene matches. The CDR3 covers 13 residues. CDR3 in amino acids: CACTRTGTDTQYF. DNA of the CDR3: TGTGCCTGCACCCGGACAGGGACGGATACGCAGTATTTT.

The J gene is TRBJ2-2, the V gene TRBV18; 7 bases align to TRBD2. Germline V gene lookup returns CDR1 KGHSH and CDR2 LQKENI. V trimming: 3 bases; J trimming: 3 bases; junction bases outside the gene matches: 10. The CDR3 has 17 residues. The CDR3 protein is CASSPFVGREDTGELFF. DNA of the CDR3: TGTGCCAGCTCACCCTTTGTGGGGAGGGAGGACACCGGGGAGCTGTTTTTT.

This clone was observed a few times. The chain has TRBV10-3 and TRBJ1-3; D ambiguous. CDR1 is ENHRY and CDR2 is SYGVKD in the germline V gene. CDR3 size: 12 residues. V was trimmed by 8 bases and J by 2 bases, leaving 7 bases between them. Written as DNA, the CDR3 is TGTGCCATCGGGAGAACTGGAAACACCATATATTTT. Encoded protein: CAIGRTGNTIYF.

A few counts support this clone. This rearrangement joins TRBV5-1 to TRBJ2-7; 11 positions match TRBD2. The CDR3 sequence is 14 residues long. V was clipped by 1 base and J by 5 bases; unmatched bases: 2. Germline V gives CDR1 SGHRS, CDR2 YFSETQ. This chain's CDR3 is CASSLTSGSHEQYF. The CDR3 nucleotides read TGCGCCAGCAGCTTGACTAGCGGGAGTCACGAGCAGTACTTC.

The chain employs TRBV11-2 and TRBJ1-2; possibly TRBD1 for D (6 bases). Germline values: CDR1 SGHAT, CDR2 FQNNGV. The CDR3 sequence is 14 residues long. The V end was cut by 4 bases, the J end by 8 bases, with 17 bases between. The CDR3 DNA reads TGTGCCAGCAGCTCCCATCCAGGGGTTGAAGGCTACACCTTC. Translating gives CASSSHPGVEGYTF.

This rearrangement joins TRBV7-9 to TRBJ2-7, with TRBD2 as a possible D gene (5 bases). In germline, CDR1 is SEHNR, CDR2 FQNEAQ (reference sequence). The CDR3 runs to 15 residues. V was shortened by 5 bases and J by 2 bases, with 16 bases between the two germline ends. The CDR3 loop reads CASSPPTGITYEQYF. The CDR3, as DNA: TGTGCCAGCAGCCCCCCGACCGGGATAACCTACGAGCAGTACTTC.

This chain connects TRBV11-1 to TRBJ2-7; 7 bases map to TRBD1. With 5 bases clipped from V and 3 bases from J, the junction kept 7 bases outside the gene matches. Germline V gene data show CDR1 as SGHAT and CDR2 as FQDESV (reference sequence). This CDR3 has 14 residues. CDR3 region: CASSNSGGLYEQYF. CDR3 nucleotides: TGTGCCAGCAGCAATTCAGGGGGTCTCTACGAGCAGTACTTC.

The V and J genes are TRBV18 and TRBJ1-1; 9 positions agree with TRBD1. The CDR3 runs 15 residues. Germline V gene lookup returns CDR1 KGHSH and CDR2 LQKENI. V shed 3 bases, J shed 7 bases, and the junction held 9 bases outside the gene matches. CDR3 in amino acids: CASSPGAGQGYEAFF. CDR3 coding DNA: TGTGCCAGCTCACCCGGAGCGGGACAGGGCTATGAAGCTTTCTTT.

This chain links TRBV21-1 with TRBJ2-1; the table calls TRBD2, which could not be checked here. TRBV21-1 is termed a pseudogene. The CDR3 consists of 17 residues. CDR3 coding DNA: TGTGCCAGCAGGTCATTGTTAGCTACACATTCCGACAATGAGCAGTTCTTC. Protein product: CASRSLLATHSDNEQFF.

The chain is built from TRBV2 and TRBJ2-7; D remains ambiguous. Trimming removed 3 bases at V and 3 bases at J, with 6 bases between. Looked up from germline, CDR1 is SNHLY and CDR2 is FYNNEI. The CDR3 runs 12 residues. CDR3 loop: CASSEQNYEQYF. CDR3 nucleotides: TGTGCCAGCAGTGAGCAGAACTACGAGCAGTACTTC.

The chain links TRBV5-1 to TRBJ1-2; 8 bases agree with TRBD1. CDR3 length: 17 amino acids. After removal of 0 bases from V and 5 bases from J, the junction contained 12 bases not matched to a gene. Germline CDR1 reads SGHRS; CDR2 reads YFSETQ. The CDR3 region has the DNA TGCGCCAGCAGCTTGGCCGACAGGGGACCCGTTGAATATGGCTACACCTTC. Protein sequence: CASSLADRGPVEYGYTF.

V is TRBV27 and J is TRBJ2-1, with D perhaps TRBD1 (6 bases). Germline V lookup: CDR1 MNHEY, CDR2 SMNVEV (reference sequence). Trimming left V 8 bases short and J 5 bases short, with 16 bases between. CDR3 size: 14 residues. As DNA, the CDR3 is TGTGCCAGCGATACAGGGTTTTCGAACAATGAGCAGTTCTTC. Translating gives CASDTGFSNNEQFF.

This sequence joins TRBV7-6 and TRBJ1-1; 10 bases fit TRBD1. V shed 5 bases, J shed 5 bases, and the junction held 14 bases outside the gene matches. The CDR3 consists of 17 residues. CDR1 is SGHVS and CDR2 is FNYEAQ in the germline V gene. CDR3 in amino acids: CASSVPRQGAEETEAFF. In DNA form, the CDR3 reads TGTGCCAGCAGCGTTCCACGACAGGGGGCTGAGGAGACTGAAGCTTTCTTT.

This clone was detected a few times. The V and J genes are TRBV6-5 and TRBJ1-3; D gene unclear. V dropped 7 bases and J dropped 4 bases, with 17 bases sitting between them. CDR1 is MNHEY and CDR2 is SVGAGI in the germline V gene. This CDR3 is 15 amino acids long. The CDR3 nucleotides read TGTGCCAGCATAAAAAGGAGGGATGGAGGAAACACCATATATTTT. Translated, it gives CASIKRRDGGNTIYF.

CDR3 sequence: CASSPGTGGPYEQYF. In nucleotides, the CDR3 is TGTGCCAGCTCACCAGGGACAGGGGGTCCCTACGAGCAGTACTTC. The rearrangement uses TRBV18 and TRBJ2-7, with 11 bases that match TRBD1. Trimming at V came to 2 bases and at J to 2 bases, leaving 2 bases not matched to a gene. Germline V lookup: CDR1 KGHSH, CDR2 LQKENI. This CDR3 comprises 15 residues.

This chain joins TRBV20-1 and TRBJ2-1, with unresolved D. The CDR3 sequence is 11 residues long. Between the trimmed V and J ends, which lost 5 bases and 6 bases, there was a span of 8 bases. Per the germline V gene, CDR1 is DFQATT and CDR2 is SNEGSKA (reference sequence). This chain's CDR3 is CSARYLNEQFF. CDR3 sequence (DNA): TGCAGTGCTCGGTACCTCAATGAGCAGTTCTTC.